Listed here is a single TCR beta chain. A junction end diverges from the germline sequence, so it may reflect a read error. The data derive from a study of neurological immune-mediated disorders. CDR1 is SGHAT and CDR2 is FQNNGV in the germline V gene. The CDR3 sequence is 12 residues long. Each CDR3 protein is one row after TCRdb ran MiXCR on the 5' RACE reads. The profile shows approximately 74,000 distinct CDR3 sequences, about 9% of them singletons. The sample comprised PBMCs. This rearrangement joins TRBV11-2 to TRBJ2-5; D not resolved. The TCR originated in a middle-aged man in good health. The CDR3 nucleotides read TGTTCCAGCAGCTTAGTAGAGGAGACCCAGTACTTC. Amino acid sequence: CSSSLVEETQYF.